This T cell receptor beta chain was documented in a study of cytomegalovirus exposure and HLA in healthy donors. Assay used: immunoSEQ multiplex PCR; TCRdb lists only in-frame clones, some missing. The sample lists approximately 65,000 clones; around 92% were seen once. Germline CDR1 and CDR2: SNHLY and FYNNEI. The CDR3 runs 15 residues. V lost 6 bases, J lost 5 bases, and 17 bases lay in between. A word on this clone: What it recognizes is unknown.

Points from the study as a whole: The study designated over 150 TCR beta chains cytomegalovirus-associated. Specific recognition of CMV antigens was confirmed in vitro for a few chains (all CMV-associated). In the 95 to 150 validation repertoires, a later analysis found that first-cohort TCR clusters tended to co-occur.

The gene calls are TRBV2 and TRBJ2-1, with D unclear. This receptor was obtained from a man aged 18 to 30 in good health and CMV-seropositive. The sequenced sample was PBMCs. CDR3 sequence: CASSPTIPRDNEQFF. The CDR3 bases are TGTGCCAGCAGCCCAACCATCCCTCGGGACAATGAGCAGTTCTTC.